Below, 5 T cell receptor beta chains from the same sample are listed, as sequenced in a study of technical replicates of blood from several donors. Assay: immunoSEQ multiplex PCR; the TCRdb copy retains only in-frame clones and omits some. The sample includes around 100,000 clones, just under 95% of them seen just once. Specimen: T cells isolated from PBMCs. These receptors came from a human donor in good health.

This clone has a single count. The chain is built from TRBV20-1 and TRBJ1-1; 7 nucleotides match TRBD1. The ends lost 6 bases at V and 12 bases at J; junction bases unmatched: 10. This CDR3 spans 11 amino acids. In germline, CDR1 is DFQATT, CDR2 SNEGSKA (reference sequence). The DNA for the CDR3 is TGCAGTGCAGGAGACAGGGTACCTCCTTTCTTT. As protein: CSAGDRVPPFF.

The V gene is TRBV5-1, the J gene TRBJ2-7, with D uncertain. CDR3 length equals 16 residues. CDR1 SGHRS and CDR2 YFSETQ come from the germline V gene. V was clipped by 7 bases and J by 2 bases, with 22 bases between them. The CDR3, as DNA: TGCGCCAGCGCCCCTGTACTTGAGCAGAGGACCTACGAGCAGTACTTC. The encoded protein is CASAPVLEQRTYEQYF.

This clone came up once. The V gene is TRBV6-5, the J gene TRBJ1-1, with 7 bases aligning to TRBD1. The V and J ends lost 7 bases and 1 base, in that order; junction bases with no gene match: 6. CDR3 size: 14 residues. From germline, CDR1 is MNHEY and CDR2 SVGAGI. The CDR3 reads CASTTGTENTEAFF. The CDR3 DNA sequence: TGTGCCAGCACTACCGGGACAGAGAACACTGAAGCTTTCTTT.

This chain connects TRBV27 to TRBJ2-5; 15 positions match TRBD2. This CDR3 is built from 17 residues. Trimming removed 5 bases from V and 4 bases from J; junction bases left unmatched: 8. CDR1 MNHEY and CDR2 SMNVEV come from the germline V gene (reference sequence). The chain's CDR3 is CASSPQGTSGRRETQYF. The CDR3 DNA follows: TGTGCCAGCAGTCCGCAAGGGACTAGCGGGAGGCGAGAGACCCAGTACTTC.

CDR3: CAISELNTVYSGNTIYF. The DNA of the CDR3 is TGTGCCATCAGTGAGCTGAACACAGTCTACTCTGGAAACACCATATATTTT. This chain links TRBV10-3 with TRBJ1-3; no firm D call. The CDR3 extends over 17 amino acids. Germline lookup yields CDR1 ENHRY and CDR2 SYGVKD. Trimming shortened V by 2 bases and J by 0 bases, and 14 bases separated the two germline ends.